The entry that follows covers one TCR beta chain sequence. The target of this receptor is not known. Within one base of it there is no much larger clone, and no base qualities were kept. This specimen belongs to a study of T-cell reconstitution after alpha-beta-depleted transplantation in children (TCRdb year 2016). Concerning the study at large: Using TCR repertoire profiling, the study followed T-cell immune reconstitution in a quantitative way in children after TCRalphabeta/CD19-depleted allogeneic hematopoietic cell transplantation.

General findings and caveats noted by the study authors: The frequencies of hyperexpanded clones fell over the following months, and after one year, T-cell counts and TCRbeta diversity were mostly attributed to newly produced T cells. The apparently early recovery of alphabetaT-cell counts about two months after transplant reportedly depended on only several hundred rapidly expanded clones that came from non-depleted graft cells. In some patients, high TCRbeta diversity at day 60 was attributed to recipient T cells and intrathymic progenitors that had survived conditioning.

There are 16 amino acids in the CDR3, from cysteine to phenylalanine inclusive. The entry retains the CDR3 DNA only, 48 bases that are in frame from base 1. The junction shows trimming of 4 bases on V and 4 bases on J, plus 19 bases between the germline ends. CDR1 and CDR2 (LGHDT, YNNKEL) derive from the germline V gene (reference sequence). The library was made by PCR. Sequencing instrument: Illumina HiSeq 2500. TCR libraries were prepared with molecular barcoding, using unique molecular identifiers to normalize TCRbeta repertoire quantification. Clones were called with MiXCR by TCRdb after fastp trimmed the public reads at Q25, and only in-frame beta chains were retained. Records with the same CDR3 protein are collapsed into one entry carrying the most frequent genes and DNA. The sample table lists 98,000 or so distinct CDR3 sequences, around 22% of them with a count of one. The ten most abundant clones make up about a fifth of the sample.

The treatment or condition label for this specimen denotes: allogeneic hematopoietic cell transplantation with graft depleted of TCRalphabeta T cells and CD19 B cells. Transplant recipients were children who received TCRalphabeta/CD19-depleted allogeneic hematopoietic cell grafts. This specimen consisted of PBMCs, obtained before TCRalphabeta/CD19-depleted stem cell transplant. The sequence was collected from a boy between 2 and 10 years old with acute lymphoblastic leukemia, due to receive a stem cell transplant. The receptor chain draws on TRBV3-1 and TRBJ1-2; no D gene is confidently identified. The nucleotide sequence reads as follows: TGTGCCAGCAGCCGTGGAAAGGCGGATAATCTCTATGGCTACACCTTC. This is translated as CASSRGKADNLYGYTF.